Shown below are 10 T cell receptor beta chains from a single sample sequenced in a study of T cell clonality in common variable immunodeficiency. Clones were read by immunoSEQ multiplex PCR, and TCRdb kept only the in-frame ones, dropping some. This table holds about 35,000 clones with no singletons; the top ten claim approximately 9.8%. The material sequenced was peripheral blood mononuclear cells. Receptor source: a person between 18 and 69 years old in good health.

This clone showed up many times. The missing CDR3 end, 3 residues past where the read stops, is filled in from the germline J gene. The rearrangement uses TRBV5-6 and TRBJ1-1, with TRBD1 matching 8 bases. In germline, CDR1 is SGHDT, CDR2 YYEEEE. J gave up 1 base and V 3 bases, and 2 bases lay outside the gene matches. The CDR3 is 14 residues long. CDR3 DNA, as far as it was read: TGTGCCAGCAGCTCCGGACAGGGGAACACTGAA. Translating gives CASSSGQGNTE. The whole CDR3 protein is CASSSGQGNTEAFF.

A remark on this clone: The same CDR3 can be traced to other DNA sequences in this sample. The part of the CDR3 DNA that was read is TGTGCCAGTAGAAACACAGGGGTCTCGAATGAAAAA. Translating gives CASRNTGVSNEK. The entire CDR3 sequence reads CASRNTGVSNEKLFF. V gene TRBV19 combines with J gene TRBJ1-4, with 7 bases that match TRBD1. The CDR3 end lies 3 residues beyond the end of the read and is filled in from the germline J gene. Trimming cost V 6 bases and J 5 bases; bases outside gene matches: 9. The V gene's germline CDR1 is LNHDA and CDR2 SQIVND (reference sequence). The CDR3 totals 15 residues.

This clone was seen at least ten times. Incomplete CDR3 DNA: TGTGCCAGCAGCTACCAATCCGGGACATCTGGAGGGAGA. Protein: CASSYQSGTSGGR. The whole CDR3 is CASSYQSGTSGGRLFF. The chain has TRBV2 and TRBJ1-4, with a weak D call TRBD1 (6 bases). Read coverage stops 3 residues before the CDR3 terminus; the germline J gene supplies the remainder. There are 16 residues in the CDR3. The germline V gene has CDR1 SNHLY and CDR2 FYNNEI.

This clone was observed at least ten times. The read ends 3 residues before the CDR3 terminus; that terminus is restored from the germline J gene. This rearrangement joins TRBV3-1 (or the pseudogene TRBV3-2) to TRBJ1-1; 7 bases map to TRBD1. The CDR3 loop spans 12 amino acids. Germline V CDR1 and CDR2: LGHDT, YNNKEL (reference sequence). The CDR3 bases that were read are TGTGCCAGCAGCCCCTTGGACAGGGAA. Protein: CASSPLDRE. The whole CDR3 protein reads CASSPLDREAFF.

This clone showed up many times. The CDR3 is cut off 3 residues early in the read; its end comes from the germline J gene. V gene TRBV5-1 combines with J gene TRBJ2-5; perhaps TRBD2 as D (7 bases). The V gene lost 5 bases and the J gene lost 4 bases, with 9 bases spanning the gap. In germline, CDR1 is SGHRS, CDR2 YFSETQ. The CDR3 totals 12 residues. The covered CDR3 bases are TGCGCCAGCAGGGGGGGGGCAGAGACC. Its protein product is CASRGGAET. The whole CDR3 protein is CASRGGAETQYF.

The sample holds many counts of this clone. The read ends 3 residues early relative to the CDR3; the germline J gene fills the gap. The chain combines TRBV20-1 with TRBJ2-1, with 11 bases matching TRBD2. Germline trimming cut 3 bases from V and 2 bases from J; bases unmatched to any gene: 9. In germline, CDR1 is DFQATT, CDR2 SNEGSKA (reference sequence). The CDR3 has 17 amino acids. CDR3: CSASPVLAGGAYNEQFF. The CDR3 bases that were read are TGCAGTGCTAGTCCTGTCTTAGCGGGAGGGGCCTACAATGAG.

This clone has a count of ten or more. The read is 3 residues too short to cover the CDR3 end, so that end is filled in from the germline J gene. J is TRBJ2-3 and V is TRBV20-1, with 8 positions matching TRBD2. From germline, CDR1 is DFQATT and CDR2 SNEGSKA (reference sequence). CDR3 length equals 20 residues. Trimming at V came to 3 bases and at J to 0 bases, leaving 20 bases not matched to a gene. CDR3 DNA (partial): TGCAGTGCTAGGAGGTTGGAGGGGGGTACTAGCGGCCCAAGCACAGATACG. It translates to CSARRLEGGTSGPSTDT. In full, the CDR3 reads CSARRLEGGTSGPSTDTQYF.

This clone was counted ten times or more. The CDR3 end falls 3 residues outside the read, so it is completed with the germline J gene. The chain combines TRBV20-1 with TRBJ2-3; D is possibly TRBD2 (6 bases). Trimming removed 6 bases from V and 0 bases from J, with 16 bases in between. The CDR3 runs 15 residues. Germline assignment: CDR1 DFQATT and CDR2 SNEGSKA (reference sequence). Here the CDR3 reads CSAPRRGSSTDTQYF. The covered CDR3 bases are TGCAGTGCCCCAAGGCGGGGATCTAGCACAGATACG.

This clone was counted between two and nine times. The read terminates 3 residues ahead of where the CDR3 ends, so the germline J gene completes it. The chain couples TRBV11-2 to TRBJ1-1; 8 bases are shared with TRBD1. This CDR3 has 13 residues. V lost 7 bases to trimming and J lost 4 bases; unmatched junction nucleotides: 5. Germline values: CDR1 SGHAT, CDR2 FQNNGV. CDR3: CASIQGAGTEAFF. Partial CDR3 DNA: TGTGCCAGCATCCAGGGGGCGGGCACTGAA.

This clone has ten or more counts. Coverage ceases 3 residues before the CDR3 finishes, and the germline J gene fills in the end. The rearrangement joins TRBV7-9 to TRBJ1-4, with 8 bases matching TRBD1. V lost 4 bases, J lost 6 bases, and 7 bases stayed unmatched. CDR3 length equals 15 residues. Germline V gene data show CDR1 as SEHNR and CDR2 as FQNEAQ (reference sequence). The CDR3 loop is CASSSLRGQDEKLFF. The sequenced CDR3 bases are TGTGCCAGCAGCTCGCTCAGGGGGCAAGATGAAAAA. Based on the CDR3 plus reference TRBV7-9 and TRBJ1-4, the full variable domain is DTGVSQNPRHKITKRGQNVTFRCDPISEHNRLYWYRQTLGQGPEFLTYFQNEAQLEKSRLLSDRFSAERPKGSFSTLEIQRTEQGDSAMYLCASSSLRGQDEKLFFGSGTQLSVL.